This T cell receptor beta chain was identified during a study of CD8+CD57+ T cells in acquired aplastic anemia listed by TCRdb under 2018. Some background on the complete study: A mean of about 3.2 ug of DNA, ranging from roughly 0.18 to 30 ug, was extracted from sorted CD4+ and CD8+ cells. CD8+CD57+ expansion was defined as frequency above the mean frequency observed in healthy subjects.

The patients picked for sequencing were ones in whom flow cytometry had shown an expansion of CD8+CD57+ cells. Every patient had a diagnosis of severe acquired aplastic anemia based on International Study of Aplastic Anemia and Agranulocytosis and Camitta criteria. No therapy had been received by the patients at the time of blood sampling. In this study, sorted CD4+ and CD8+ T cells from the blood of healthy subjects and of severe aplastic anemia patients had their TCR repertoires deep-sequenced. Patients were enrolled under clinicaltrials.gov protocols 00001620, 01623167, 00001397, 00071045, 00081523 and 00961064 in the USA. Ficoll-Paque density gradient centrifugation was used to isolate peripheral blood mononuclear cells. Before DNA was extracted, CD4+ and CD8+ T cells were sorted using either FACS or magnetic beads. Note on this clonotype: The antigen it recognizes is unknown. The record has no base qualities; no much larger clone is one base away.

Genomic DNA was used as template for profiling of TCR beta VDJ combinations and CDR3 sequences. TCR repertoire sequencing was run on an Illumina HiSeq 2000. The original methods were these. TRBV/TRBJ rearrangement plots, CDR3 size and DJ length profiles, and Simpson's diversity index were used to assess repertoires. Whichever DNA sequence was most abundant in the deep sequencing data was defined as the immunodominant clone. CDR3 amino acid sequences were screened for sharing across subjects and were compared with published repertoires and the VDJdb database. Clones were called with MiXCR by TCRdb after fastp trimmed the public reads at Q25, and only in-frame beta chains were retained. Every CDR3 protein is listed once, alongside the most common genes and DNA of its rows. In this record, the V and J calls reflect TCRdb's handling and not the investigators' own analysis. The sample table records around 170,000 distinct CDR3 sequences; less than 50% of these occur just once. In total, the top ten clones hold 2.5% to 4% of the sample.

According to the germline V gene, CDR1 reads SGHRS and CDR2 reads YFSETQ. The V end gives up 3 bases and the J end 6 bases, leaving 15 bases in the junction not matched to a gene. Including cysteine and phenylalanine, the CDR3 has 17 amino acids. The entry retains the CDR3 DNA only, 51 bases that are in frame from base 1. Points the paper makes about the study in general: No significant difference in CD8+ Simpson's diversity was found between patients and healthy controls (P=0.060). Fewer than 35 CD8+ CDR3 sequences were found to be shared between patients and controls, but these sequences appeared to be highly expressed in patients and within the immunodominant clones of the patients.

This TCR derives from a human donor with aplastic anemia. The specimen was sorted CD4+, CD8+, or CD8+CD57+ T cells (not recorded which) from PBMCs. The sequence is built from TRBV5-1 and TRBJ2-1; 7 central nucleotides agree with TRBD1. The DNA sequence is TGCGCCAGCAGCTCCTTTAGGACAGGTATATCTTCCAATGAGCAGTTCTTC. It translates as CASSSFRTGISSNEQFF.